This passage covers 27 T cell receptor beta chains from one sample sequenced in a study of blood T cells in healthy people across ages. The use of a sample-barcoded 5' primer and a J-beta primer mix characterized a second PCR of roughly 7 to 12 cycles. One entry per CDR3 protein results from TCRdb running MiXCR on the 5' RACE reads. The sample includes under 850,000 distinct CDR3 sequences, approximately 35% seen only once; the top ten take 10% to 15%. Sequencing input: blood. Receptors originate from a man younger than 35 in good health.

The sample holds a few counts of this clonotype. The rearrangement uses TRBV7-2 and TRBJ2-3; D is ambiguous. The CDR3 is 16 amino acids. The germline V and J ends were trimmed by 5 bases and 3 bases, with 18 bases remaining between them. Germline CDR1 is SGHTA and CDR2 is FQGNSA. CDR3 sequence (DNA): TGTGCCAGCAGCCCCCAAGGGTGGGAATTAACAGATACGCAGTATTTT. The encoded protein is CASSPQGWELTDTQYF.

The table lists this clonotype with a few counts. The chain combines TRBV4-3 with TRBJ2-7; D is undetermined. Germline V lookup: CDR1 LGHNA, CDR2 YSLEER. Trimming left V 1 base short and J 0 bases short, with 10 bases between. This CDR3 contains 15 residues. The CDR3 bases are TGCGCCAGCAGCCAAGTTGTGCCAAACTCCTACGAGCAGTACTTC. Translated, it gives CASSQVVPNSYEQYF.

This clonotype appeared a few times. This chain joins TRBV28 and TRBJ2-7; D is uncertain. The V gene lost 5 bases and the J gene lost 6 bases, with 14 bases spanning the gap. The CDR3 is made up of 13 amino acids. Germline values: CDR1 MDHEN, CDR2 SYDVKM. The CDR3 sequence: CASSHPQGPEQYF. As DNA, the CDR3 is TGTGCCAGCAGTCACCCGCAAGGTCCCGAGCAGTACTTC. Together with reference TRBV28 and TRBJ2-7, the CDR3 gives the full variable domain: DVKVTQSSRYLVKRTGEKVFLECVQDMDHENMFWYRQDPGLGLRLIYFSYDVKMKEKGDIPEGYSVSREKKERFSLILESASTNQTSMYLCASSHPQGPEQYFGPGTRLTVT.

This clonotype has a handful of counts. The chain couples TRBV12-3 or TRBV12-4 to TRBJ1-5; D possibly corresponds to TRBD1 (5 bases). Between the trimmed V and J ends, which lost 6 bases and 7 bases, there was a span of 16 bases. The CDR3 is 14 amino acids. Here the CDR3 DNA reads TGTGCCAGCAGCCAGTCCCAGGGCCAACAGCCCCAGCATTTT. It specifies CASSQSQGQQPQHF.

This clonotype was seen a handful of times. The rearrangement joins TRBV7-9 to TRBJ1-2; possibly TRBD1 for D (5 bases). With 3 bases removed from V and 5 bases from J, the gap between germline ends came to 25 bases. The CDR3 is 18 amino acids. Germline V gene sequence: CDR1 SEHNR, CDR2 FQNEAQ (reference sequence). As DNA, the CDR3 is TGTGCCAGCAGCTTGTCTGCGAGGGTCAGCGCAGGGATATATGGCTACACCTTC. Its protein is CASSLSARVSAGIYGYTF.

J is TRBJ2-7 and V is TRBV5-1, with D unresolved. Between the trimmed V and J ends, which lost 3 bases and 6 bases, there was a span of 19 bases. Germline assignment: CDR1 SGHRS and CDR2 YFSETQ. The CDR3 spans 15 residues. The CDR3 protein is CASSSITRDTGEQYF. For the CDR3, the DNA is TGCGCCAGCAGCTCCATTACGAGAGATACTGGCGAGCAGTACTTC. The complete variable domain, with remaining parts taken from reference TRBV5-1 and TRBJ2-7, reads KAGVTQTPRYLIKTRGQQVTLSCSPISGHRSVSWYQQTPGQGLQFLFEYFSETQRNKGNFPGRFSGRQFSNSRSEMNVSTLELGDSALYLCASSSITRDTGEQYFGPGTRLTVT.

The chain couples TRBV29-1 to TRBJ2-5, with 8 bases identical to TRBD1. There are 12 residues in the CDR3. Germline CDR1 SQVTM, CDR2 ANQGSEA. V lost 6 bases, J lost 4 bases, and 4 bases stayed unmatched. The CDR3 nucleotides read TGCAGCGTGCAGGGGGCTGGAGAGACCCAGTACTTC. Its protein is CSVQGAGETQYF.

Note on this clonotype: One junction end disagrees with the germline gene, perhaps due to a read error. The chain employs TRBV6-1 and TRBJ1-1; tentatively, D is TRBD1 (5 bases). The CDR3 consists of 15 residues. Germline V gene data show CDR1 as MNHNS and CDR2 as SASEGT. DNA for the CDR3: TGTGCCAACAGTGCGCAGGGAGCCATGAACACTGAAGCTTTCTTT. This sequence encodes CANSAQGAMNTEAFF.

The gene calls are TRBV15 and TRBJ2-5; 7 nucleotides match TRBD2. The V and J ends lost 2 bases and 5 bases, in that order; junction bases with no gene match: 5. CDR1 LNHNV and CDR2 YYDKDF come from the germline V gene (reference sequence). This CDR3 has 14 residues. Here the CDR3 DNA reads TGTGCCACCAGCAGACCTTGGGAGGGTGAGACCCAGTACTTC. Amino acids: CATSRPWEGETQYF.

J is TRBJ2-3 and V is TRBV7-9; D remains ambiguous. CDR1 and CDR2 from the germline V gene are SEHNR and FQNEAQ (reference sequence). The CDR3 runs to 15 residues. The germline V and J ends were trimmed by 0 bases and 6 bases, with 13 bases remaining between them. CDR3 DNA sequence: TGTGCCAGCAGCTTAGCTGCGTTAGTTAGCGATACGCAGTATTTT. It codes for CASSLAALVSDTQYF.

This clonotype was detected only a few times. The chain combines TRBV20-1 with TRBJ1-2; D unclear. V was clipped by 7 bases and J by 8 bases, with 14 bases between them. CDR1 DFQATT and CDR2 SNEGSKA come from the germline V gene (reference sequence). This CDR3 is built from 11 residues. The CDR3 is CSGGILGGYTF. The CDR3 DNA reads as TGCAGTGGTGGGATACTGGGCGGCTACACCTTC.

The chain links TRBV28 to TRBJ2-7, with D tentatively TRBD1 (5 bases). V dropped 4 bases and J dropped 0 bases, with 16 bases sitting between them. The CDR3 sequence is 16 residues long. The germline V gene has CDR1 MDHEN and CDR2 SYDVKM. The CDR3 DNA follows: TGTGCCAGCAGTTCCCTAGGACAAGTTCTCTCCTACGAGCAGTACTTC. The encoded protein is CASSSLGQVLSYEQYF. The whole variable domain, remainder taken from reference TRBV28 and TRBJ2-7, is DVKVTQSSRYLVKRTGEKVFLECVQDMDHENMFWYRQDPGLGLRLIYFSYDVKMKEKGDIPEGYSVSREKKERFSLILESASTNQTSMYLCASSSLGQVLSYEQYFGPGTRLTVT.

This clonotype came up many times. The chain employs TRBV4-1 and TRBJ1-2, with TRBD1 matching over 8 bases. CDR3 length: 16 amino acids. Germline V CDR1 and CDR2: MGHRA, YSYEKL. V lost 3 bases, J lost 6 bases, and 12 bases stayed unmatched. The CDR3 DNA sequence: TGCGCCAGCAGCCAGGGCAGGGGGCTGGGGAATGATGGCTACACCTTC. Translating gives CASSQGRGLGNDGYTF.

The chain is built from TRBV6-2 or TRBV6-3 and TRBJ2-7, with a weak D call TRBD1 (5 bases). The J call may be incorrect, as the DNA end agrees better with TRBJ2-5. This CDR3 comprises 15 residues. CDR1 is MNHEY and CDR2 is SVGEGT in the germline V gene. In DNA, the CDR3 is TGTGCCAGCAGGACCACAGGCGGTCTAAAAGAGACCCAGTACTTC. Its translation: CASRTTGGLKETQYF.

This clonotype was counted a few times. The chain employs TRBV4-3 and TRBJ1-2; D is undetermined. Germline V gene sequence: CDR1 LGHNA, CDR2 YSLEER. V lost 0 bases and J lost 3, with 11 bases in between. The CDR3 is 15 residues long. DNA for the CDR3: TGCGCCAGCAGCCAAGAGAGGAGGACTCACTATGGCTACACCTTC. This codes for CASSQERRTHYGYTF.

This clonotype has more than one count but fewer than ten. V is TRBV7-2 and J is TRBJ2-5; no reliable D call. Germline loops: CDR1 SGHTA, CDR2 FQGNSA. The CDR3 has 11 residues. Trimming took off 5 bases at V and 7 bases at J, with 8 bases between the two ends. CDR3 nucleotide sequence: TGTGCCAGCAGCACATCGTGGACCCAGTACTTC. This gives the protein CASSTSWTQYF. Combining the CDR3 with reference TRBV7-2 and TRBJ2-5 gives the whole variable domain GAGVSQSPSNKVTEKGKDVELRCDPISGHTALYWYRQSLGQGLEFLIYFQGNSAPDKSGLPSDRFSAERTGGSVSTLTIQRTQQEDSAVYLCASSTSWTQYFGPGTRLLVL.

This clonotype was counted at least ten times. This chain links TRBV15 with TRBJ2-3; 8 bases line up with TRBD1. The germline gives CDR1 LNHNV, CDR2 YYDKDF (reference sequence). The ends lost 8 bases at V and 2 bases at J; junction bases unmatched: 12. This CDR3 region has 16 residues. CDR3 in DNA: TGTGCCACCCAGTACGAGACAGGGGAGACCACAGATACGCAGTATTTT. As protein: CATQYETGETTDTQYF.

V and J are TRBV7-2 and TRBJ2-1; TRBD2 agrees at 13 bases. This CDR3 has 20 amino acids. V lost 5 bases and J lost 0; bases outside the gene matches: 13. CDR1 and CDR2 (germline): SGHTA, FQGNSA. The CDR3 sequence: CASSPRLGTSGESSYNEQFF. The CDR3 DNA is TGTGCCAGCAGCCCCCGTCTGGGGACTAGCGGGGAGAGCTCCTACAATGAGCAGTTCTTC.

This clonotype was counted between two and nine times. The chain is built from TRBV7-2 and TRBJ1-2; D is perhaps TRBD1 (6 bases). From germline, CDR1 is SGHTA and CDR2 FQGNSA. Trimming left V 5 bases short and J 1 base short, with 14 bases between. The CDR3 has 15 residues. CDR3 coding DNA: TGTGCCAGCAGCACCCCCACGGGACATAACTATGGCTACACCTTC. It codes for CASSTPTGHNYGYTF.

The table lists this clonotype with many counts. The rearrangement joins TRBV5-1 to TRBJ2-3, with 7 bases fitting TRBD1. Germline trimming cut 0 bases from V and 2 bases from J; bases unmatched to any gene: 6. This CDR3 contains 16 residues. CDR1 is SGHRS and CDR2 is YFSETQ in the germline V gene. CDR3 region: CASSLDGTAPTDTQYF. In nucleotides, the CDR3 is TGCGCCAGCAGCTTGGACGGGACAGCCCCCACAGATACGCAGTATTTT. The whole variable domain, filled in from reference TRBV5-1 and TRBJ2-3, reads KAGVTQTPRYLIKTRGQQVTLSCSPISGHRSVSWYQQTPGQGLQFLFEYFSETQRNKGNFPGRFSGRQFSNSRSEMNVSTLELGDSALYLCASSLDGTAPTDTQYFGPGTRLTVL.

The CDR3 reads CASRAQTGTSVGEQFF. The CDR3, as DNA: TGTGCCAGCAGAGCGCAGACCGGGACTAGCGTCGGTGAGCAGTTCTTC. The V call is TRBV2, the J call TRBJ2-1; 10 nucleotides match TRBD2. Germline assignment: CDR1 SNHLY and CDR2 FYNNEI. CDR3 length: 16 amino acids. Germline trimming cut 6 bases from V and 9 bases from J; bases unmatched to any gene: 14.

This clonotype came up once. A much larger clone lies a single base off, so this may be a read error. J is TRBJ2-1 and V is TRBV20-1, with D tentatively TRBD2 (6 bases). The DNA end favors TRBJ2-7, so the J call may be wrong. This CDR3 has 15 residues. Germline V gene sequence: CDR1 DFQATT, CDR2 SNEGSKA (reference sequence). The CDR3 coding sequence is TGCAGTGCTAGGCAGCCCCGGGGAGGTAACAATGAGCAGTACTTC. This gives the protein CSARQPRGGNNEQYF.

DNA of the CDR3: TGTGCCAGCAGCTACCTCGACAGGGACCAAGAGACCCAGTTCTTC. It encodes CASSYLDRDQETQFF. The chain joins TRBV11-2 to TRBJ2-5; 7 bases agree with TRBD1. The end of the DNA fits TRBJ2-1 better, so the J call may be wrong. The CDR3 covers 15 residues. Germline V gene lookup returns CDR1 SGHAT and CDR2 FQNNGV.

Regarding this clonotype: A read error may be the cause here, since a much bigger clone is one base away. This chain connects TRBV3-1 to TRBJ2-1, with a possible D match to TRBD1 (5 bases). Germline CDR1 and CDR2: LGHDT and YNNKEL (reference sequence). V was trimmed by 4 bases and J by 10 bases, leaving 20 bases between them. There are 15 residues in the CDR3. The CDR3 DNA follows: TGTGCCAGCAGCCCTCCGGCAGGCGAAAAGGGGGAGCAGTTCTTC. This gives the protein CASSPPAGEKGEQFF.

Concerning this clonotype itself: Sequence at one end of the junction differs from germline and may be a read error. The chain recombines TRBV9 with TRBJ2-1; D may be TRBD2 (5 bases). The CDR3 consists of 12 residues. CDR1 SGDLS and CDR2 YYNGEE come from the germline V gene. CDR3 region: CTSSGEEGEQFF. The CDR3 region has the DNA TGTACCAGCAGCGGAGAAGAGGGTGAGCAGTTCTTC.

The chain employs TRBV9 and TRBJ2-3; TRBD2 might be the D (7 bases). Germline CDR1 is SGDLS and CDR2 is YYNGEE. The CDR3 sequence is 16 residues long. V gave up 3 bases and J gave up 0 bases, with 14 bases separating them. CDR3: CASSAKQGGSTDTQYF. For the CDR3, the DNA is TGTGCCAGCAGCGCTAAACAGGGAGGGAGCACAGATACGCAGTATTTT.

This clonotype has ten or more counts. This chain uses TRBV29-1 with TRBJ2-5; the D is unclear. Looked up from germline, CDR1 is SQVTM and CDR2 is ANQGSEA. V was clipped by 6 bases and J by 3 bases, with 5 bases between them. The CDR3 loop spans 10 amino acids. The CDR3: CSVDKETQYF. Here the CDR3 DNA reads TGCAGCGTAGATAAAGAGACCCAGTACTTC.